Given below is one T cell receptor (beta chain) in context. The data were produced by immunoSEQ multiplex PCR, yet TCRdb's version contains in-frame clones alone and is incomplete. Of 65,000 to 90,000 clones listed, around 90% are singletons. The data derive from a study of T cell changes during pregnancy in multiple sclerosis. Germline-derived CDR1 and CDR2 are MDHEN and SYDVKM. V gave up 5 bases and J gave up 5 bases, with 9 bases separating them. CDR3 length equals 12 residues. This rearrangement joins TRBV28 to TRBJ1-2; D remains unclear. Source: PBMCs, taken in the first trimester of pregnancy. This clonotype was obtained from a female donor in good health, serving as a control in a pregnancy study. Some clones in this sample may be carry-over from other donors' samples. The CDR3 sequence: CASSLETYGYTF. CDR3 DNA sequence: TGTGCCAGCAGTCTAGAGACTTATGGCTACACCTTC.